The 6 T cell receptor beta chains given below trace back to one sample, sequenced in a study of regulatory T cells in long-lasting Graves disease. As to time point: newly diagnosed GD, antithyroid drugs for less than 3 months. PBMC-extracted RNA yielded the TCR library. Through Arm-PCR of CDR3 regions and iRepertoire HTBI primers, TCR beta libraries were built. TCRdb reprocessed the multiplex PCR reads with MiXCR, giving one entry per CDR3 protein. Here the sample spans around 500,000 distinct CDR3 sequences, 15% to 20% being singletons. This sample was shared with a second study, whose subject was T cells in Graves' hyperthyroidism and ophthalmopathy.

Source: peripheral blood mononuclear cells (PBMCs), taken at new diagnosis, from a patient treated with antithyroid drugs. The receptors originated from a woman in her forties or fifties with Graves disease.

This clonotype was recorded at least ten times. The chain links TRBV12-3 or TRBV12-4 to TRBJ1-6; 7 bases fit TRBD1. Germline trimming cut 4 bases from V and 11 bases from J; bases unmatched to any gene: 20. CDR3 length equals 18 residues. Written as DNA, the CDR3 is TGTGCCAGCAGTTCCAGGGGGGGGCCGCCTACCCTTGATGCACCCCTCCACTTT. Its translation is CASSSRGGPPTLDAPLHF.

This chain uses TRBV6-2 or TRBV6-3 with TRBJ2-5; D not certain. Germline assignment: CDR1 MNHEY and CDR2 SVGEGT. CDR3 length: 16 amino acids. V was cut by 5 bases and J by 0 bases, with 16 bases left in between. DNA for the CDR3: TGTGCCAGCAGTGAATTTGTACAGCTGTACCAAGAGACCCAGTACTTC. This codes for CASSEFVQLYQETQYF.

This clonotype was counted many times. The chain is built from TRBV20-1 and TRBJ2-7, with 12 bases aligning to TRBD2. Trimming at V came to 3 bases and at J to 0 bases, leaving 3 bases not matched to a gene. This CDR3 spans 15 amino acids. Germline CDR1 and CDR2: DFQATT and SNEGSKA (reference sequence). The CDR3 coding sequence is TGCAGTGCTAGCCCTAGCGGGGGGGCCTCCTACGAGCAGTACTTC. As protein: CSASPSGGASYEQYF.

This clonotype appeared many times. The chain carries TRBV2 and TRBJ2-7; D is tentatively TRBD1 or TRBD2 (5 bases each). The CDR3 is 15 residues long. V lost 6 bases to trimming and J lost 7 bases, with 22 bases between them. In germline, CDR1 is SNHLY, CDR2 FYNNEI. CDR3 bases: TGTGCCAGCAGCCCCTCCTCGGGACGCTCCTGGGAGCAGTACTTC. Its protein is CASSPSSGRSWEQYF.

This sequence joins TRBV27 and TRBJ1-6; 7 bases align to TRBD1. There are 19 residues in the CDR3. The J segment lost 0 bases and the V segment lost 6 bases, leaving 14 bases of the junction unmatched. Germline lookup yields CDR1 MNHEY and CDR2 SMNVEV (reference sequence). CDR3 DNA sequence: TGTGCCAGCAGCAATACCCGAGGGACAGCAAGCTCCTATAATTCACCCCTCCACTTT. This sequence encodes CASSNTRGTASSYNSPLHF.

This chain links TRBV2 with TRBJ1-2; D might be TRBD1 (6 bases). The germline V gene has CDR1 SNHLY and CDR2 FYNNEI. The CDR3 contains 13 residues. V was cut by 6 bases and J by 6 bases, with 14 bases left in between. The CDR3 DNA follows: TGTGCCAGCAGGGGGGGCCCGGGGCATGGCTACACCTTC. Translation gives CASRGGPGHGYTF.